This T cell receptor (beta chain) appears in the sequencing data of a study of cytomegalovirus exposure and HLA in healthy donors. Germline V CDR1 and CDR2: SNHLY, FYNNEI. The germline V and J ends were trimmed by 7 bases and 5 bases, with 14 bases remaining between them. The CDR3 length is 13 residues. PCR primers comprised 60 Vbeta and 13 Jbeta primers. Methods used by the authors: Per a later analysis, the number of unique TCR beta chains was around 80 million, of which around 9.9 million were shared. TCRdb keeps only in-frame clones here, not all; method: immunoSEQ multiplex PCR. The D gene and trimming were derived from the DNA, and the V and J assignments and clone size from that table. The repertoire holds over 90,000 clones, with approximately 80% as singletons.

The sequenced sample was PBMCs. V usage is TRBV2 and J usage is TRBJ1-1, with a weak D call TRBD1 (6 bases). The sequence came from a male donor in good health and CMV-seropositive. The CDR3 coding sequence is TGTGCCAGCAATCCTCAGAGGGGGACTGAAGCTTTCTTT. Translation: CASNPQRGTEAFF.